This passage covers 18 T cell receptor beta chains from one sample sequenced in a study of cytotoxic CD8 clonotypes in ibrutinib-treated CLL. Profiling relied on immunoSEQ multiplex PCR, and the TCRdb table lists in-frame clones only, not all of them. The sample consists of about 300,000 clones, roughly three quarters of them appearing once. This material consisted of PBMCs, taken at disease progression, from a patient treated with ibrutinib. These receptors originate from a human donor with chronic lymphocytic leukemia.

The chain combines TRBV6-6 with TRBJ2-5; no clear D. The germline V gene encodes CDR1 MNHNY and CDR2 SVGAGI (reference sequence). V gave up 7 bases and J gave up 7 bases, with 19 bases separating them. There are 14 residues in the CDR3. CDR3 nucleotide sequence: TGTGCCAGCACCCTTGGTACTCAGTCGGGGACCCAGTACTTC. It encodes CASTLGTQSGTQYF.

The chain has TRBV7-8 and TRBJ2-7, with 11 bases matching TRBD1. The CDR3 runs 21 residues. Germline CDR1 reads SGHVS; CDR2 reads FQNEAQ. V gave up 0 bases and J gave up 7 bases; unmatched junction bases: 23. In nucleotides, the CDR3 is TGTGCCAGCAGCTTAGCCCCCATCGGCTCTTCCCGGGACAGGGGGACCTGGGAGCAGTACTTC. This gives the protein CASSLAPIGSSRDRGTWEQYF.

Written as DNA, the CDR3 is TGTGCCAGCAGTGAATCTGGGCGTTACGAGCAGTACTTC. Residues: CASSESGRYEQYF. The chain combines TRBV25-1 with TRBJ2-7; D unclear. The V end lost 1 base, the J end lost 4 bases, and 8 bases lay between the germline ends. The CDR3 is 13 residues long. CDR1 MGHDK and CDR2 SYGVNS come from the germline V gene.

This rearrangement joins TRBV19 to TRBJ1-5; no clear D. The CDR3 loop spans 17 amino acids. Germline V CDR1 and CDR2: LNHDA, SQIVND (reference sequence). Between the trimmed V and J ends, which lost 1 base and 7 bases, there was a span of 20 bases. The DNA for the CDR3 is TGTGCCAGTAGTATAGCCCTCGGACTCCGGGCCGGGCAGCCCCAGCATTTT. Its protein product is CASSIALGLRAGQPQHF.

The rearrangement links TRBV19 to TRBJ1-5; tentatively, D is TRBD1 (5 bases). Deletions cut 6 bases from V and 7 bases from J, with 19 bases between. Germline CDR1 reads LNHDA; CDR2 reads SQIVND (reference sequence). The CDR3 sequence is 15 residues long. The CDR3 bases are TGTGCCAGTAGCCGACACCGCCCGGGGGAGCAGCCCCAGCATTTT. Translation: CASSRHRPGEQPQHF.

This chain joins TRBV9 and TRBJ1-1; TRBD1 matches 7 bases. This CDR3 contains 14 residues. The germline V gene encodes CDR1 SGDLS and CDR2 YYNGEE. Trimming at V came to 4 bases and at J to 0 bases, leaving 3 bases not matched to a gene. The CDR3 loop is CASSPTGVNTEAFF. The DNA of the CDR3 is TGTGCCAGCAGCCCTACAGGGGTGAACACTGAAGCTTTCTTT.

This clone has a handful of counts. V and J are TRBV28 and TRBJ1-5; unclear D gene. The CDR3 consists of 13 residues. In germline, CDR1 is MDHEN, CDR2 SYDVKM. The V end was cut by 5 bases, the J end by 5 bases, with 10 bases between. CDR3 coding DNA: TGTGCCAGCAGTGACAATGACCATCAGCCCCAGCATTTT. Amino acids: CASSDNDHQPQHF.

This chain connects TRBV7-2 to TRBJ2-7; D not resolved. The ends were cut back, 2 bases at V and 6 bases at J, with 8 bases in the middle. The CDR3 consists of 12 residues. Germline assignment: CDR1 SGHTA and CDR2 FQGNSA. The CDR3 protein is CASSLFWSEQYF. As DNA, the CDR3 is TGTGCCAGCAGCTTATTTTGGTCCGAGCAGTACTTC.

The chain combines TRBV5-1 with TRBJ2-1, with D perhaps TRBD1 (6 bases). The CDR3 spans 15 residues. Deletions cut 3 bases from V and 3 bases from J, with 13 bases between. Germline V gives CDR1 SGHRS, CDR2 YFSETQ. The CDR3 spells CASSSTGSYYNEQFF. The CDR3 DNA reads as TGCGCCAGCAGCTCCACAGGGTCGTACTACAATGAGCAGTTCTTC.

The V gene is TRBV6-1, the J gene TRBJ1-1, with TRBD1 identical over 7 bases. V dropped 2 bases and J dropped 5; count of bases not matched to a gene: 8. Germline values: CDR1 MNHNS, CDR2 SASEGT. The CDR3 is 15 amino acids. CDR3 sequence: CASSESTGVATEAFF. The CDR3 nucleotides read TGTGCCAGCAGTGAATCTACAGGGGTTGCAACTGAAGCTTTCTTT.

This rearrangement joins TRBV5-4 to TRBJ2-2; TRBD2 agrees at 10 bases. CDR3 length equals 14 residues. Germline lookup yields CDR1 SGHNT and CDR2 YYREEE (reference sequence). V shed 10 bases, J shed 5 bases, and the junction held 8 bases outside the gene matches. Here the CDR3 DNA reads TGTGCCTCCAGTACTAGCGGGGTGACCGGGGAGCTGTTTTTT. It codes for CASSTSGVTGELFF.

For this clone: At one end, the junction sequence differs from germline, possibly due to a read error. This chain uses TRBV6-1 with TRBJ2-7, with D hard to call. CDR1 and CDR2 (germline): MNHNS, SASEGT. This CDR3 has 13 residues. The CDR3: CASREGGSYEQYF. The CDR3 DNA follows: TGTGCCAGCAGAGAAGGTGGGTCCTACGAGCAGTACTTC.

V is TRBV27 and J is TRBJ1-5, with D unresolved. With 2 bases removed from V and 0 bases from J, the gap between germline ends came to 20 bases. The CDR3 consists of 19 residues. Germline V gene data show CDR1 as MNHEY and CDR2 as SMNVEV (reference sequence). DNA for the CDR3: TGTGCCAGCAGTTTAGTAGGGCCCGCCGTGAGTTATAGCAATCAGCCCCAGCATTTT. It codes for CASSLVGPAVSYSNQPQHF.

This chain connects TRBV19 to TRBJ2-3, with D possibly TRBD2 on 6 matching bases. The V end was cut by 4 bases, the J end by 1 base, with 9 bases between. Germline assignment: CDR1 LNHDA and CDR2 SQIVND (reference sequence). The CDR3 consists of 14 residues. The CDR3 nucleotides read TGTGCCAGTAGTAGAGTAGCGGGCACAGATACGCAGTATTTT. This encodes CASSRVAGTDTQYF.

The rearrangement joins TRBV2 to TRBJ1-5, with D unresolved. V lost 4 bases, J lost 12 bases, and 13 bases lay in between. CDR1 SNHLY and CDR2 FYNNEI come from the germline V gene. The length of the CDR3 is 12 residues. The CDR3 loop reads CASSVTVSHQHF. For the CDR3, the DNA is TGTGCCAGCAGTGTGACGGTCAGTCACCAGCATTTT.

The genes are TRBV10-2 and TRBJ1-2; 7 nucleotides agree with TRBD1. V shed 0 bases, J shed 8 bases, and the junction held 6 bases outside the gene matches. CDR3 length: 14 amino acids. The V gene's germline CDR1 is WSHSY and CDR2 SAAADI. The CDR3 loop reads CASSESRGLGGYTF. In DNA, the CDR3 is TGCGCCAGCAGTGAGTCGAGGGGGCTGGGCGGCTACACCTTC.

V and J are TRBV29-1 and TRBJ2-1, with D possibly matching TRBD2 (6 bases). From germline, CDR1 is SQVTM and CDR2 ANQGSEA. The CDR3 covers 14 residues. The V end was cut by 4 bases, the J end by 2 bases, with 12 bases between. The CDR3 here is CSVAGGTTYNEQFF. The CDR3 DNA reads TGCAGCGTTGCGGGCGGGACCACCTACAATGAGCAGTTCTTC.

V is TRBV9 and J is TRBJ2-5; weak D call: TRBD1 (7 bases). Germline-derived CDR1 and CDR2 are SGDLS and YYNGEE. Trimming pared 2 bases from V and 5 bases from J, leaving 13 bases between. CDR3 length: 14 amino acids. The CDR3 protein is CASSVRGVGETQYF. The CDR3 coding sequence is TGTGCCAGCAGCGTCAGGGGGGTTGGGGAGACCCAGTACTTC.